The clone carrying this T cell receptor (beta chain) was counted a single time. The data were obtained in a study of OX40 agonist ivuxolimab in advanced cancers. At the level of the study: Cohort: about 80% men, mean age about 60, aged about 23 to 80.

The data were produced by immunoSEQ multiplex PCR, yet TCRdb's version contains in-frame clones alone and is incomplete. This sample has 60,000 to 85,000 clones, with 80% to 95% found just once. This TCR derives from an adult with an advanced solid tumor such as melanoma, head and neck, liver or kidney cancer. The source was CD4+ or CD8+ T cells sorted from blood, collected in a trial of the OX40 agonist ivuxolimab.

The CDR3 DNA is TGTGCCAGCAGCTTGGGCCGGGACAGGGGGAAGCAGCCCCAGCATTTT. Translated, it gives CASSLGRDRGKQPQHF. The rearrangement links TRBV5-4 to TRBJ1-5, with TRBD1 matching 11 bases. The CDR3 extends over 16 amino acids. CDR1 is SGHNT, CDR2 YYREEE, per germline (reference sequence). J lost 7 bases, V lost 0 bases, and 6 bases had no gene match.